This T cell receptor beta chain was retrieved from a study of T cells in Graves' hyperthyroidism and ophthalmopathy. There were TCR beta CDR3 regions amplified from RNA transcripts. The HTBI set primed first-round TCR CDR3 RT-PCR. TCRdb reprocessed the multiplex PCR reads with MiXCR, giving one entry per CDR3 protein. The sample includes about 210,000 distinct CDR3 sequences, about 16% of them seen just once. The ends lost 2 bases at V and 2 bases at J; junction bases unmatched: 7. The germline gives CDR1 DFQATT, CDR2 SNEGSKA (reference sequence). The CDR3 totals 15 residues. This clonotype occurred many times.

The chain employs TRBV20-1 and TRBJ2-7, with TRBD2 matching over 9 bases. The source material was blood. The origin of this receptor is a man aged 40-49 years with Graves' hyperthyroidism. The CDR3 DNA follows: TGCAGTGCTAGACCTATAGCGGGGGCCACCTACGAGCAGTACTTC. Translation: CSARPIAGATYEQYF.